This T cell receptor beta chain is from a study of tumor-infiltrating lymphocytes in primary liver carcinoma. Constant-region priming of about 500 ng total RNA yielded TCR beta cDNA. Libraries covering TCR beta were generated through three nested multiplex PCR rounds (using a slightly modified ARM-PCR). A C-beta reverse primer and TRBV1-TRBV30 forward primers served in each of the first two PCR rounds, at roughly 10 cycles apiece. One entry per CDR3 protein results from TCRdb running MiXCR on the multiplex PCR reads. The sample includes fewer than 30,000 distinct CDR3 sequences, around 84% seen only once; the top ten take under 55%. Co-extraction yielded RNA and DNA from about 20-30 mg of unsorted bulk tissue. There are 16 residues in the CDR3. In germline, CDR1 is SGHAT, CDR2 FQNNGV. The J segment lost 11 bases and the V segment lost 5 bases, leaving 19 bases of the junction unmatched.

This clonotype originated in a man aged 40-49 years with primary liver carcinoma and hepatitis B virus infection. Sequencing was performed on liver tumor tissue from sampling region 3. Regarding subset: tumor region T3, left-lateral pole. The chain joins TRBV11-2 to TRBJ2-5, with 8 positions matching TRBD2. CDR3 region: CASSQSPCGGKENQYF. For the CDR3, the DNA is TGTGCCAGCAGCCAAAGTCCTTGCGGGGGGAAAGAGAATCAGTACTTC.